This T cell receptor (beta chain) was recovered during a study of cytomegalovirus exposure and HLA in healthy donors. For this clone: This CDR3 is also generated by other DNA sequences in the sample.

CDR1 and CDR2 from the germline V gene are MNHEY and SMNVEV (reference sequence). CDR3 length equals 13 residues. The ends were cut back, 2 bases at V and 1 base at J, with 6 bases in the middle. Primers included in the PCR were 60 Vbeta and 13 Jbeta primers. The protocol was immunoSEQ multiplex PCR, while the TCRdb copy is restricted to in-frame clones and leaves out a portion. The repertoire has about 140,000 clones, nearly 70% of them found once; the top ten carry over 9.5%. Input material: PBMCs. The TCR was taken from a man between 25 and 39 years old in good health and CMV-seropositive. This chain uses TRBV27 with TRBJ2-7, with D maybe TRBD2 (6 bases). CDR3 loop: CASSLGLSYEQYF. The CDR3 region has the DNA TGTGCCAGCAGTTTAGGACTATCCTACGAGCAGTACTTC.